Below are 20 T cell receptor beta chains sequenced from a single sample in a study of cytomegalovirus exposure and HLA in healthy donors (dated 2017 in TCRdb). Library construction relied on the immunoSEQ multiplex PCR assay. For the multiplex PCR, a mixture combining 60 forward primers for TCR Vbeta segments and 13 reverse primers for TCR Jbeta segments was used. TCRdb holds this immuneACCESS table with in-frame rearrangements only. Some clones are missing; in checked studies, unresolved V genes explain under half, and the rest has no known cause. The table for this sample lists some 160,000 clones; around a tenth of them were counted only once. The ten largest clones capture 1.8% of the sample. The sequenced sample consisted of PBMCs. The source is a male donor in good health and CMV-seronegative.

This clone has only a few counts. The chain recombines TRBV9 with TRBJ2-5; TRBD2 agrees at 11 bases. The CDR3 runs to 16 residues. Germline values: CDR1 SGDLS, CDR2 YYNGEE. The V segment lost 0 bases and the J segment 5 bases; nucleotides outside the gene matches: 6. The CDR3 DNA sequence: TGTGCCAGCAGCGTAGGTAGCGGGGGGGCCGGGGAGACCCAGTACTTC. This gives the protein CASSVGSGGAGETQYF. Based on the CDR3 plus reference TRBV9 and TRBJ2-5, the full variable domain is DSGVTQTPKHLITATGQRVTLRCSPRSGDLSVYWYQQSLDQGLQFLIQYYNGEERAKGNILERFSAQQFPDLHSELNLSSLELGDSALYFCASSVGSGGAGETQYFGPGTRLLVL.

This clone was counted between two and nine times. The V call is TRBV2, the J call TRBJ2-1, with 11 positions matching TRBD2. The CDR3 extends over 14 amino acids. Germline values: CDR1 SNHLY, CDR2 FYNNEI. V shed 5 bases, J shed 9 bases, and the junction held 6 bases outside the gene matches. The CDR3 protein is CASSPRLAGSEQFF. In DNA, the CDR3 is TGTGCCAGCAGTCCGAGACTAGCGGGAAGTGAGCAGTTCTTC.

This chain joins TRBV4-3 and TRBJ2-1; D is unresolved. The length of the CDR3 is 15 residues. V was cut by 0 bases and J by 3 bases, with 9 bases left in between. CDR1 is LGHNA and CDR2 is YSLEER in the germline V gene. CDR3 bases: TGCGCCAGCAGCCAAGATCGCCAGAACTACAATGAGCAGTTCTTC. Translating gives CASSQDRQNYNEQFF.

J is TRBJ2-1 and V is TRBV11-2, with D perhaps matching TRBD1 (5 bases). The V end lost 0 bases, the J end lost 0 bases, and 6 bases lay between the germline ends. CDR1 is SGHAT and CDR2 is FQNNGV in the germline V gene. CDR3 length equals 15 residues. DNA of the CDR3: TGTGCCAGCAGCTTAGAGGGGCGCTCCTACAATGAGCAGTTCTTC. Encoded protein: CASSLEGRSYNEQFF.

The V gene is TRBV4-1, the J gene TRBJ2-2; 15 nucleotides match TRBD2. Germline assignment: CDR1 MGHRA and CDR2 YSYEKL. This CDR3 has 16 amino acids. Germline trimming cut 6 bases from V and 5 bases from J; bases unmatched to any gene: 4. CDR3 bases: TGCGCCAGCAGACTGGGACTAGCGGGGGGTACCGGGGAGCTGTTTTTT. Its protein product is CASRLGLAGGTGELFF.

This clone has just a few counts. The chain employs TRBV30 and TRBJ1-2; D gene unclear. Germline V lookup: CDR1 GTSNPN, CDR2 SVGIG (reference sequence). The length of the CDR3 is 15 residues. V dropped 0 bases and J dropped 8 bases, with 19 bases sitting between them. Here the CDR3 reads CAWSVVVAAPQGYTF. In DNA form, the CDR3 reads TGTGCCTGGAGTGTAGTCGTGGCGGCCCCCCAGGGCTACACCTTC.

This rearrangement joins TRBV7-9 to TRBJ1-5, with D tentatively TRBD1 (6 bases). The CDR3 totals 16 residues. Between the trimmed V and J ends, which lost 1 base and 3 bases, there was a span of 13 bases. The germline gives CDR1 SEHNR, CDR2 FQNEAQ (reference sequence). The DNA of the CDR3 is TGTGCCAGCAGCTTAGAACAGGGTGGGGTCAATCAGCCCCAGCATTTT. Its protein is CASSLEQGGVNQPQHF.

The genes are TRBV5-4 and TRBJ1-1, with 7 bases that match TRBD1. Germline CDR1 SGHNT, CDR2 YYREEE (reference sequence). V lost 4 bases and J lost 0; bases outside the gene matches: 3. The CDR3 covers 14 residues. CDR3 nucleotide sequence: TGTGCCAGCAGCGAGGGACAGATGAACACTGAAGCTTTCTTT. This gives the protein CASSEGQMNTEAFF.

This clone has only a few counts. This chain uses TRBV29-1 with TRBJ2-5; 10 bases match TRBD1. The germline V gene has CDR1 SQVTM and CDR2 ANQGSEA. The CDR3 is made up of 12 amino acids. J lost 5 bases, V lost 6 bases, and 3 bases had no gene match. The CDR3 region is CSVTGGPETQYF. The DNA of the CDR3 is TGCAGCGTGACAGGGGGCCCGGAGACCCAGTACTTC.

This clone has only a few counts. The chain employs TRBV28 and TRBJ1-2, with D possibly matching TRBD1 (5 bases). Trimming removed 4 bases from V and 10 bases from J, with 10 bases in between. Germline V gene sequence: CDR1 MDHEN, CDR2 SYDVKM. The length of the CDR3 is 11 residues. DNA for the CDR3: TGTGCCAGCAGTTCCGGACACTACTACACCTTC. Its translation is CASSSGHYYTF.

In its sample, this clone was seen a few times. The chain uses TRBV4-3 and TRBJ2-5; 12 bases agree with TRBD1. The J call may be in error: the DNA end matches TRBJ2-7 better. The CDR3 loop spans 16 amino acids. The germline V gene encodes CDR1 LGHNA and CDR2 YSLEER. CDR3 in amino acids: CASSQDRGTGGNEQYF. The CDR3 nucleotides read TGCGCCAGCAGCCAAGATAGGGGGACAGGGGGCAACGAGCAGTACTTC.

A word on this clone: The junction departs from the called germline gene at one end, perhaps through a read error. The J gene is TRBJ2-6, the V gene TRBV4-1; perhaps TRBD1 as D (5 bases). Germline V gene sequence: CDR1 MGHRA, CDR2 YSYEKL. This CDR3 contains 17 residues. CDR3 sequence: CASSQVGLHSGANVLTF. CDR3 DNA sequence: TGCGCCAGCAGCCAAGTGGGGTTGCACTCTGGGGCAAACGTCCTGACTTTC.

J is TRBJ2-7 and V is TRBV4-3; 9 nucleotides line up with TRBD2. J lost 5 bases, V lost 1 base, and 9 bases had no gene match. The CDR3 runs 16 residues. Germline V CDR1 and CDR2: LGHNA, YSLEER. CDR3 sequence: CASSQGTGTSFDEQYF. In DNA, the CDR3 is TGCGCCAGCAGCCAAGGGACCGGGACTAGCTTTGACGAGCAGTACTTC.

Comment on this clone: Other DNA sequences within the sample encode an identical CDR3. The rearrangement uses TRBV7-9 and TRBJ1-1, with 7 bases that match TRBD1. The V gene end was trimmed by 5 bases and the J gene end by 1 base; junction bases not matched to a gene: 1. Germline CDR1 and CDR2: SEHNR and FQNEAQ (reference sequence). CDR3 length: 13 residues. The CDR3 DNA follows: TGTGCCAGCAGCGCAGGGGGGAACACTGAAGCTTTCTTT. This encodes CASSAGGNTEAFF.

This clone was counted only a few times. The chain couples TRBV5-1 to TRBJ1-2, with 8 bases identical to TRBD1. The CDR3 runs to 14 residues. V lost 4 bases and J lost 7; bases outside the gene matches: 9. The germline V gene encodes CDR1 SGHRS and CDR2 YFSETQ. CDR3 amino acids: CASSDQQGEGGYTF. The CDR3 bases are TGCGCCAGCAGCGACCAACAGGGGGAAGGTGGCTACACCTTC.

The J gene is TRBJ2-3, the V gene TRBV28; TRBD2 is a possible D gene (7 bases). Trimming left V 5 bases short and J 3 bases short, with 18 bases between. CDR1 MDHEN and CDR2 SYDVKM come from the germline V gene. The CDR3 length is 16 residues. The DNA for the CDR3 is TGTGCCAGCAGTCACGGGGGCGGGGGCGGTACAGATACGCAGTATTTT. Translation: CASSHGGGGGTDTQYF.

This clone was found a few times. V gene TRBV28 combines with J gene TRBJ1-5, with 9 bases fitting TRBD1. Germline V lookup: CDR1 MDHEN, CDR2 SYDVKM. The CDR3 extends over 15 amino acids. With V trimmed by 5 bases and J by 4 bases, 6 bases remained unmatched. The CDR3: CASSPAGQGNQPQHF. CDR3 bases: TGTGCCAGCAGTCCAGCAGGACAGGGGAATCAGCCCCAGCATTTT.

This clone has only a few counts. The V and J genes are TRBV10-3 and TRBJ2-5; D unresolved. Germline V gene data show CDR1 as ENHRY and CDR2 as SYGVKD. This CDR3 is 16 amino acids long. With 3 bases removed from V and 2 bases from J, the gap between germline ends came to 16 bases. The DNA for the CDR3 is TGTGCCATCAGTGACCCTGGCACGGCGGTACAAGAGACCCAGTACTTC. It encodes CAISDPGTAVQETQYF.

This chain links TRBV29-1 with TRBJ2-1; a weak D match, TRBD2 (6 bases). Germline assignment: CDR1 SQVTM and CDR2 ANQGSEA. The CDR3 totals 14 residues. V lost 7 bases and J 7 bases, leaving 20 bases between the germline ends. Here the CDR3 DNA reads TGCAGCGCCGTGGGCGGGATTAGGAGGAATGAGCAGTTCTTC. This sequence encodes CSAVGGIRRNEQFF.

This clone appeared a few times. The gene calls are TRBV9 and TRBJ2-3, with TRBD2 as a possible D gene (5 bases). In germline, CDR1 is SGDLS, CDR2 YYNGEE. This CDR3 has 18 amino acids. The V gene lost 3 bases and the J gene lost 1 base, with 21 bases spanning the gap. The CDR3 DNA follows: TGTGCCAGCAGCGCACCCCAGAGCCACAGCGGACGCACAGATACGCAGTATTTT. This translates into CASSAPQSHSGRTDTQYF.